These T cell receptor beta chains were read from a single sample in a study of blood T cell repertoires in COVID-19. TCRdb keeps only in-frame clones here, not all; method: immunoSEQ multiplex PCR. The data hold roughly 250,000 clones, with 82% observed a single time. Sample: peripheral blood. The receptors stem from an elderly woman with active or convalescent COVID-19. Each CDR3 is given with its conserved first and last residue. The D gene is left open where the match is weak. Clone size is shown for a subset of rows, as once, few, many or a class of expanded clone.

TRBD1,TRBJ1-5,TRBV19,.,CASRQTGVIQPQHF,TGTGCCAGTAGGCAGACAGGGGTAATTCAGCCCCAGCATTTT
.,TRBJ1-4,TRBV12-2,.,CASRSRDRGWYGDEKLFF,TGTGCAAGTCGCTCCCGGGACAGGGGTTGGTACGGGGACGAAAAACTGTTTTTT
.,TRBJ1-2,TRBV5-4,.,CASSLVGDSHGYTF,TGTGCCAGCAGCTTGGTAGGGGACTCCCATGGCTACACCTTC
.,TRBJ1-1,TRBV5-1,.,CASINTGSGDTEAFF,TGCGCCAGCATAAATACGGGATCCGGGGACACTGAAGCTTTCTTT
.,TRBJ1-1,TRBV5-4,few,CASSRGNMNTEAFF,TGTGCCAGCAGCCGGGGGAATATGAACACTGAAGCTTTCTTT
TRBD2,TRBJ2-2,TRBV5-4,.,CASSLPGGSTGELFF,TGTGCCAGCAGCTTACCGGGCGGGAGTACCGGGGAGCTGTTTTTT
TRBD1,TRBJ1-2,TRBV5-1,.,CASSLAAGGDRGYTF,TGCGCCAGCAGCTTGGCCGCAGGGGGAGACCGTGGCTACACCTTC
TRBD2,TRBJ2-5,TRBV18,.,CASSRYLPAGGTQETQYF,TGTGCCAGCTCACGTTACCTCCCAGCGGGGGGGACACAAGAGACCCAGTACTTC
.,TRBJ1-5,TRBV18,.,CASSLDGDQPQHF,TGTGCCAGCTCACTTGACGGGGATCAGCCCCAGCATTTT
TRBD1,TRBJ2-7,TRBV12-3/TRBV12-4,.,CASSLHKGAEQYF,TGTGCCAGCAGTTTACACAAGGGGGCCGAGCAGTACTTC
TRBD1,TRBJ1-6,TRBV5-4,once,CATNTGGPSSNSPLHF,TGTGCCACCAATACAGGGGGCCCCAGTTCTAATTCACCCCTCCACTTT
.,TRBJ1-5,TRBV28,.,CASSSTSVGHF,TGTGCCAGCAGTTCCACATCAGTTGGGCATTTT
.,TRBJ2-1,TRBV4-1,.,CASSQRWEAGGSYNEQFF,TGCGCCAGCAGCCAACGGTGGGAAGCGGGTGGGTCCTACAATGAGCAGTTCTTC
.,TRBJ1-3,TRBV5-1,.,CASSPGGGLRSGNTIYF,TGCGCCAGCAGCCCGGGAGGGGGGCTACGCTCTGGAAACACCATATATTTT
TRBD2,TRBJ2-5,TRBV28,.,CASSFPAGTGETQYF,TGTGCCAGCAGTTTCCCAGCGGGGACTGGAGAGACCCAGTACTTC
.,TRBJ2-5,TRBV19,.,CASSISGRQAQYF,TGTGCCAGTAGTATTTCGGGGAGACAGGCCCAGTACTTC
.,TRBJ1-2,TRBV28,.,CASGGGFYTF,TGTGCCAGCGGGGGAGGGTTCTACACCTTC
TRBD1,TRBJ1-4,TRBV5-1,.,CASSLEATGVEKLFF,TGCGCCAGCAGCTTGGAAGCGACAGGGGTTGAAAAACTGTTTTTT
TRBD2,TRBJ2-1,TRBV5-1,.,CASSFSGSTYNEQFF,TGCGCCAGCAGCTTTAGCGGGAGTACCTACAATGAGCAGTTCTTC
.,TRBJ1-5,TRBV4-1,.,CASSQEVGLRGNQPQHF,TGCGCCAGCAGCCAAGAAGTTGGGCTGCGGGGAAATCAGCCCCAGCATTTT
.,TRBJ1-2,TRBV3-1/TRBV3-2,.,CASSQEGVGVYGYTF,TGTGCCAGCAGCCAAGAAGGGGTCGGAGTCTATGGCTACACCTTC
.,TRBJ1-4,TRBV5-1,.,CASSLGQNFEKLFF,TGCGCCAGCAGCTTGGGACAGAACTTTGAAAAACTGTTTTTT
.,TRBJ1-2,TRBV18,.,CASSPLQEYGYTF,TGTGCCAGCTCACCTCTACAGGAGTATGGCTACACCTTC
TRBD1,TRBJ1-5,TRBV3-1/TRBV3-2,many,CASSQAGSGGIQPQHF,TGTGCCAGCAGCCAAGCGGGATCAGGGGGCATTCAGCCCCAGCATTTT
.,TRBJ1-5,TRBV11-2,few,CASSSQENQPQHF,TGTGCCAGCAGCTCACAGGAAAATCAGCCCCAGCATTTT
TRBD1,TRBJ1-5,TRBV18,.,CASSPKMTGAGNQPQHF,TGTGCCAGCTCACCAAAGATGACAGGGGCGGGCAATCAGCCCCAGCATTTT
.,TRBJ1-2,TRBV5-4,.,CASSSLVRTDYYGYTF,TGTGCCAGCAGCTCCCTCGTCCGGACAGATTACTATGGCTACACCTTC
.,TRBJ1-1,TRBV14,.,CASSQLTGTRGIRAFF,TGTGCCAGCAGCCAACTTACCGGGACAAGGGGGATTCGAGCTTTCTTT
.,TRBJ1-1,TRBV4-2,.,CASSQEAGVNTEAFF,TGTGCCAGCAGCCAAGAAGCGGGAGTGAACACTGAAGCTTTCTTT
TRBD1,TRBJ1-6,TRBV30,.,CAWSVQTGNSPLHF,TGTGCCTGGAGTGTCCAGACAGGGAATTCACCCCTCCACTTT
.,TRBJ1-2,TRBV28,.,CASIDPGGGYGYTF,TGTGCCAGCATCGATCCGGGAGGAGGCTATGGCTACACCTTC
TRBD1,TRBJ2-3,TRBV7-9,.,CASSSQGMLTDTQYF,TGTGCCAGCAGCTCACAGGGGATGCTCACAGATACGCAGTATTTT
.,TRBJ2-3,TRBV29-1,.,CSVGSGTSTDTQYF,TGCAGCGTTGGTAGCGGAACTAGCACAGATACGCAGTATTTT
.,TRBJ1-4,TRBV5-5,.,CASSLGTRRNEKLFF,TGTGCCAGCAGCTTGGGTACTCGCCGGAATGAAAAACTGTTTTTT
.,TRBJ2-7,TRBV27,.,CASSTQGAREQYF,TGTGCCAGCAGTACACAGGGAGCTCGCGAGCAGTACTTC
TRBD1,TRBJ2-1,TRBV5-1,few,CASSLEGQGIGQFF,TGCGCCAGCAGCTTGGAGGGACAGGGAATTGGGCAGTTCTTC
TRBD2,TRBJ2-7,TRBV19,once,CASSRGTSGNYEQYF,TGTGCCAGTAGTCGGGGTACTAGCGGAAACTACGAGCAGTACTTC
.,TRBJ1-6,TRBV30,.,CAWSVRSRATYNSPLHF,TGTGCCTGGAGTGTACGTAGCAGGGCCACCTATAATTCACCCCTCCACTTT
TRBD1,TRBJ2-5,TRBV4-1,once,CASRPNGQGGSGETQYF,TGCGCCAGCAGGCCCAATGGACAGGGGGGATCTGGGGAGACCCAGTACTTC
TRBD2,TRBJ2-1,TRBV27,.,CASSFLSGGPTSYNEQFF,TGTGCCAGCAGTTTTCTCTCGGGAGGACCTACTTCCTACAATGAGCAGTTCTTC
TRBD1,TRBJ2-1,TRBV5-1,.,CASSPTGGRGQFF,TGCGCCAGCAGCCCGACAGGGGGAAGGGGGCAGTTCTTC
.,TRBJ2-7,TRBV2,.,CASRMGLNYEQYF,TGTGCCAGCAGAATGGGACTGAACTACGAGCAGTACTTC
TRBD2,TRBJ2-1,TRBV24-1,.,CATSDSLAGVFNEQFF,TGTGCCACCAGTGATTCCCTAGCGGGAGTATTCAATGAGCAGTTCTTC
TRBD1,TRBJ1-1,TRBV14,.,CASTLESGQGENTEAFF,TGTGCCAGCACCCTCGAGTCGGGACAGGGGGAGAACACTGAAGCTTTCTTT
.,TRBJ2-7,TRBV5-4,.,CASSLPGVSSYEQYF,TGTGCCAGCAGCTTGCCAGGGGTCAGCTCCTACGAGCAGTACTTC
TRBD2,TRBJ2-1,TRBV24-1,few,CATSIAGGPNEQFF,TGTGCCACCTCTATAGCGGGAGGGCCGAATGAGCAGTTCTTC
.,TRBJ1-6,TRBV5-1,.,CASSLDQGYNSPLHF,TGCGCCAGCAGCTTGGATCAGGGTTATAATTCACCCCTCCACTTT
TRBD1,TRBJ1-2,TRBV5-5,.,CASSSTGDPMRSGYTF,TGTGCCAGCAGCTCGACAGGGGACCCCATGAGGAGTGGCTACACCTTC
TRBD1,TRBJ1-2,TRBV5-1,once,CASSGGGQQEGYTF,TGCGCCAGCAGCGGAGGGGGACAGCAGGAGGGCTACACCTTC
TRBD2,TRBJ2-1,TRBV28,.,CASSLGTSGSNEQFF,TGTGCCAGCAGTTTAGGGACTAGCGGGAGCAATGAGCAGTTCTTC
TRBD1,TRBJ2-7,TRBV5-1,.,CASSLGQGGDEQYF,TGCGCCAGCAGCTTGGGACAGGGCGGCGACGAGCAGTACTTC
.,TRBJ1-5,TRBV4-1,.,CASSQVGAGVGPNSNQPQHF,TGCGCCAGCAGCCAAGTGGGGGCAGGGGTTGGTCCCAATAGCAATCAGCCCCAGCATTTT
.,TRBJ2-2,TRBV27,.,CASSHREELTGELFF,TGTGCCAGCAGTCACCGTGAGGAGCTCACCGGGGAGCTGTTTTTT
TRBD1,TRBJ1-2,TRBV5-1,.,CASSQGQGYGYTF,TGCGCCAGCAGCCAGGGACAGGGCTATGGCTACACCTTC
.,TRBJ2-3,TRBV5-1,.,CASSSEPTGTSTDTQYF,TGCGCCAGCAGCTCGGAGCCGACCGGAACTAGCACAGATACGCAGTATTTT
.,TRBJ2-5,TRBV5-1,once,CASSLTSPETQYF,TGCGCCAGCAGCCTTACTAGCCCAGAGACCCAGTACTTC
.,TRBJ2-5,TRBV5-4,.,CALSRDGGRIETQYF,TGTGCCCTCTCGCGGGACGGCGGGCGGATTGAGACCCAGTACTTC